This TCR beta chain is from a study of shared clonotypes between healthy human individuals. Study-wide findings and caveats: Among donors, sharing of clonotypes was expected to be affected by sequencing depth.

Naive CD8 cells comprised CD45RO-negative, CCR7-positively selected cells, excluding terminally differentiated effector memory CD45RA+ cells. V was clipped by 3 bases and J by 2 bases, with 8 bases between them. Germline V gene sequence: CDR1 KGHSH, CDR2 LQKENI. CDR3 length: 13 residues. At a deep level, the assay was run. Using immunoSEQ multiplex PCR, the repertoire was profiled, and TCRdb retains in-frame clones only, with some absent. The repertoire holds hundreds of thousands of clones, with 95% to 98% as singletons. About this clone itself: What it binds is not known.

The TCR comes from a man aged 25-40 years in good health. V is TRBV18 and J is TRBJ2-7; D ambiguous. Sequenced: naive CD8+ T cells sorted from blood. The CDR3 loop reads CASSPPSPYEQYF. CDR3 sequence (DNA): TGTGCCAGCTCACCGCCCAGCCCCTACGAGCAGTACTTC.